A single T cell receptor beta chain is shown here with its context. The data belong to a study of lymphopenia after photon versus proton radiotherapy. The ends were cut back, 7 bases at V and 6 bases at J, with 11 bases in the middle. Per germline, CDR1 SQVTM and CDR2 ANQGSEA. The CDR3 length is 11 residues. Sequencing used immunoSEQ multiplex PCR; TCRdb keeps in-frame clones, though not all of them. The sample lists about 39,000 clones, 90% to 95% occurring once. This receptor was obtained from a man in his sixties with cholangiocarcinoma. The sequences come from peripheral blood, collected from a patient treated with photon-based radiotherapy. The chain recombines TRBV29-1 with TRBJ2-3; possibly TRBD1 for D (5 bases). The DNA of the CDR3 is TGCAGCGCTGGGGCCGACGATACGCAGTATTTT. Translation: CSAGADDTQYF.